This T cell receptor (beta chain) was sequenced in a study of cytomegalovirus exposure and HLA in healthy donors. The validation cohort, a group of around 130 subjects, included the donors and was separate from the roughly 700-subject first cohort. This CDR3 is built from 14 residues. With V trimmed by 4 bases and J by 3 bases, 4 bases remained unmatched. Germline V lookup: CDR1 MNHEY, CDR2 SVGAGI. Libraries were prepared by immunoSEQ multiplex PCR; TCRdb keeps only in-frame clonotypes and omits some of them. The sample carries about 160,000 clones, roughly 80% recorded once. The sample was PBMCs. The J gene is TRBJ2-3, the V gene TRBV6-5; 7 bases align to TRBD1. The receptor was isolated from a man in his thirties or forties in good health and CMV-seropositive. CDR3 protein: CASSWDRVTDTQYF. The CDR3 DNA is TGTGCCAGCAGTTGGGACAGAGTAACAGATACGCAGTATTTT.